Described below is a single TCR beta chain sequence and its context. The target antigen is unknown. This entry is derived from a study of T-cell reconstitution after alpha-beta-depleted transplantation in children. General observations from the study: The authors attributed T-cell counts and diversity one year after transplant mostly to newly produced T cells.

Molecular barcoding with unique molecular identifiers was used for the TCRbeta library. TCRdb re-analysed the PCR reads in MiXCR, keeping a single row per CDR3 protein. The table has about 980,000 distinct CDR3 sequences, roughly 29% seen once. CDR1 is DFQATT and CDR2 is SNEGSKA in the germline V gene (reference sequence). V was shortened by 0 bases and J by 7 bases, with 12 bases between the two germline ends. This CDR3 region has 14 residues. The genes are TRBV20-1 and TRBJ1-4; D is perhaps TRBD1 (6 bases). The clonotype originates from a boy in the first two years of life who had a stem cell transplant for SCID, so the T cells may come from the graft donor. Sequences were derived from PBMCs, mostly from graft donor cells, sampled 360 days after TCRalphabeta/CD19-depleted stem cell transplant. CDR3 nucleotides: TGCAGTGCTAGAGAGGGCAGGGGAATTGAAAAACTGTTTTTT. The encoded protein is CSAREGRGIEKLFF.